This T cell receptor (beta chain) was captured in a study of blood T cell repertoires in COVID-19. With 3 bases removed from V and 8 bases from J, the gap between germline ends came to 13 bases. The CDR3 is 14 residues long. The germline CDR1 and CDR2 sequences are MNHEY and SVGAGI. Per the study methods: Reference gene primer amplification yielded estimated nucleated cell counts. The table came from immunoSEQ multiplex PCR; TCRdb's copy has only in-frame clones and leaves some out. Clone size and the V and J calls come from that table; the DNA yielded D and trimming. The sample holds over 200,000 clones, roughly 90% seen once.

The TCR was taken from a man aged 55 to 70 with COVID-19, enrolled during active disease. The sample taken for sequencing was peripheral blood. The V call is TRBV6-5, the J call TRBJ1-4, with D possibly TRBD1 on 6 matching bases. The CDR3 DNA follows: TGTGCCAGCAGTTATGGACAGAGTGGGGAAAAACTGTTTTTT. Protein product: CASSYGQSGEKLFF.